This passage covers 10 T cell receptor beta chains from one sample sequenced in a study of cytomegalovirus exposure and HLA in healthy donors. PCR involved 60 Vbeta and 13 Jbeta primers. Method: immunoSEQ multiplex PCR; TCRdb's copy keeps in-frame clones and lacks some. The sample has about 240,000 clones, approximately 81% seen once. Sequencing was done on a sample of PBMCs. Source of these receptors: a woman aged 60-70 years in good health and CMV-seropositive.

V and J are TRBV5-4 and TRBJ2-1; 7 bases are shared with TRBD1. This CDR3 is built from 12 residues. V dropped 4 bases and J dropped 15; count of bases not matched to a gene: 10. Germline V gene lookup returns CDR1 SGHNT and CDR2 YYREEE (reference sequence). The CDR3: CASSLDRALPFF. The CDR3 DNA is TGTGCCAGCAGCCTCGACAGGGCTCTGCCGTTCTTC.

The chain carries TRBV11-3 and TRBJ2-3; 7 bases agree with TRBD1. The CDR3 runs 16 residues. Germline CDR1 and CDR2: SGHNT and YENEEA. The V gene end was trimmed by 5 bases and the J gene end by 3 bases; junction bases not matched to a gene: 11. The CDR3 sequence: CASSPSQGVRTDTQYF. DNA of the CDR3: TGTGCCAGCAGCCCCTCGCAGGGGGTTAGAACAGATACGCAGTATTTT. The full variable domain, completed using reference TRBV11-3 and TRBJ2-3, is EAGVVQSPRYKIIEKKQPVAFWCNPISGHNTLYWYLQNLGQGPELLIRYENEEAVDDSQLPKDRFSAERLKGVDSTLKIQPAELGDSAVYLCASSPSQGVRTDTQYFGPGTRLTVL.

The chain combines TRBV7-9 with TRBJ2-1; 7 bases align to TRBD2. This CDR3 has 15 amino acids. Looked up from germline, CDR1 is SEHNR and CDR2 is FQNEAQ (reference sequence). Trimming cost V 3 bases and J 7 bases; bases outside gene matches: 9. In nucleotides, the CDR3 is TGTGCCAGCAGCTTGTGGACTAGAGTTCTTAATGAGCAGTTCTTC. Protein: CASSLWTRVLNEQFF.

This clone was seen a handful of times. The V call is TRBV11-2, the J call TRBJ2-6; tentative D call: TRBD1 (5 bases). V was shortened by 5 bases and J by 2 bases, with 22 bases between the two germline ends. Germline V lookup: CDR1 SGHAT, CDR2 FQNNGV. The CDR3 sequence is 19 residues long. In DNA, the CDR3 is TGTGCCAGCAGCGATACAGGACGCGTCGGCTCCGCTGGGGCCAACGTCCTGACTTTC. It translates to CASSDTGRVGSAGANVLTF. The whole variable domain, remainder taken from reference TRBV11-2 and TRBJ2-6, is EAGVAQSPRYKIIEKRQSVAFWCNPISGHATLYWYQQILGQGPKLLIQFQNNGVVDDSQLPKDRFSAERLKGVDSTLKIQPAKLEDSAVYLCASSDTGRVGSAGANVLTFGAGSRLTVL.

This rearrangement joins TRBV28 to TRBJ2-7, with 14 bases identical to TRBD2. With V trimmed by 7 bases and J by 5 bases, 10 bases remained unmatched. Germline V gene lookup returns CDR1 MDHEN and CDR2 SYDVKM. The length of the CDR3 is 16 residues. CDR3 sequence: CASTSLGTSGSDEQYF. CDR3 bases: TGTGCCAGCACCTCACTAGGGACTAGCGGGAGTGACGAGCAGTACTTC.

The J gene is TRBJ2-5, the V gene TRBV14; 15 bases are shared with TRBD2. The V gene's germline CDR1 is SGHDN and CDR2 FVKESK. V shed 2 bases, J shed 1 base, and the junction held 5 bases outside the gene matches. This CDR3 is built from 18 residues. The CDR3 protein is CASSQRRTSGRVQETQYF. The CDR3 coding sequence is TGTGCCAGCAGCCAAAGGAGGACTAGCGGGAGGGTCCAAGAGACCCAGTACTTC.

The genes are TRBV18 and TRBJ2-6; a possible D gene is TRBD1 (5 bases). Germline V CDR1 and CDR2: KGHSH, LQKENI. The CDR3 extends over 15 amino acids. The ends were cut back, 5 bases at V and 0 bases at J, with 8 bases in the middle. CDR3 sequence: CASSLTGSGANVLTF. The CDR3 DNA follows: TGTGCCAGCTCATTAACAGGCTCTGGGGCCAACGTCCTGACTTTC.

The chain carries TRBV6-5 and TRBJ1-2; D unresolved. The CDR3 loop spans 13 amino acids. The V gene's germline CDR1 is MNHEY and CDR2 SVGAGI. The ends were cut back, 5 bases at V and 7 bases at J, with 14 bases in the middle. In nucleotides, the CDR3 is TGTGCCAGCAGTCCCCCTACAGTTGGTGGCTACACCTTC. Its translation: CASSPPTVGGYTF.

The rearrangement links TRBV27 to TRBJ2-7, with D possibly being TRBD2 (7 bases). The CDR3 is made up of 15 amino acids. V was trimmed by 7 bases and J by 3 bases, leaving 19 bases between them. Per germline, CDR1 MNHEY and CDR2 SMNVEV (reference sequence). The CDR3 region has the DNA TGTGCCAGCATGAGTTGGGGAGGGGGGCACTACGAGCAGTACTTC. Its translation: CASMSWGGGHYEQYF.

This chain uses TRBV14 with TRBJ2-1; D unclear. Looked up from germline, CDR1 is SGHDN and CDR2 is FVKESK. Trimming took 0 bases from V and 0 from J, leaving 6 bases between them. The CDR3 runs to 15 residues. DNA of the CDR3: TGTGCCAGCAGCCAAGAAGCCGGCTCCTACAATGAGCAGTTCTTC. Protein sequence: CASSQEAGSYNEQFF. The variable domain in full, completed from reference TRBV14 and TRBJ2-1, reads EAGVTQFPSHSVIEKGQTVTLRCDPISGHDNLYWYRRVMGKEIKFLLHFVKESKQDESGMPNNRFLAERTGGTYSTLKVQPAELEDSGVYFCASSQEAGSYNEQFFGPGTRLTVL.